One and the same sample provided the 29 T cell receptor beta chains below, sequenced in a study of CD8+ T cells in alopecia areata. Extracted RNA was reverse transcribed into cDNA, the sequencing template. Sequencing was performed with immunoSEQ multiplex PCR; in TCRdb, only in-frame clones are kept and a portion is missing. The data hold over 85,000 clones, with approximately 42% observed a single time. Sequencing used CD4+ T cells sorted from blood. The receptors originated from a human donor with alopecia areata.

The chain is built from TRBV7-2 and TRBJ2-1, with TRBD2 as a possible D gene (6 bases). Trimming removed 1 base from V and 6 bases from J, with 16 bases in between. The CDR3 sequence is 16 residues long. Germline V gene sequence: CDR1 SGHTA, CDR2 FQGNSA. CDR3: CASSLDGSYHSNEQFF. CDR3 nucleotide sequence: TGTGCCAGCAGCTTAGACGGGAGCTATCATAGCAATGAGCAGTTCTTC.

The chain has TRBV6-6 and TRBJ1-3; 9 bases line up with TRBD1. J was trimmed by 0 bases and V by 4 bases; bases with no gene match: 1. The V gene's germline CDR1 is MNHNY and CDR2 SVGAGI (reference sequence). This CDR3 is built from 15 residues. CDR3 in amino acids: CASSSTGGSGNTIYF. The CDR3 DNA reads TGTGCCAGCAGTTCGACAGGGGGCTCTGGAAACACCATATATTTT.

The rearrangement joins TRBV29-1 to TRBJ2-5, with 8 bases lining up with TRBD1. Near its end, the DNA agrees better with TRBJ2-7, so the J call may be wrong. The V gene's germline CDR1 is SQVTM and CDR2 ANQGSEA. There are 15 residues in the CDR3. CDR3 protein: CSVEVGQGAGYEQYF. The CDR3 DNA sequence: TGCAGCGTTGAGGTCGGACAGGGCGCCGGCTACGAGCAGTACTTC.

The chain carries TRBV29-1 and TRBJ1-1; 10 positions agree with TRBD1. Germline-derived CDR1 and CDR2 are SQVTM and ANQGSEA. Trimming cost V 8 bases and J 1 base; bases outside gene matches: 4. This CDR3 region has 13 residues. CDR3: CSHRTGGNTEAFF. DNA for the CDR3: TGCAGCCATCGGACAGGGGGGAACACTGAAGCTTTCTTT.

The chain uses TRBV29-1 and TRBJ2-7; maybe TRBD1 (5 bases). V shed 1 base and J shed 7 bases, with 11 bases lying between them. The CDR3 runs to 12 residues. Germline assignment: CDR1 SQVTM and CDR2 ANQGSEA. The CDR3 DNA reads TGCAGCGTTGAAGTCCAGGGTCGGGAGCAGTACTTC. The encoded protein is CSVEVQGREQYF.

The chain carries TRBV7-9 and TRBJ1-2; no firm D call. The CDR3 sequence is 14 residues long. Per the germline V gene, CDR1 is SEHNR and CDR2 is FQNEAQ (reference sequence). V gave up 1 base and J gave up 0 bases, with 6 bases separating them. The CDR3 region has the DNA TGTGCCAGCAGCTTAGATCGGGCTAACTATGGCTACACCTTC. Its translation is CASSLDRANYGYTF.

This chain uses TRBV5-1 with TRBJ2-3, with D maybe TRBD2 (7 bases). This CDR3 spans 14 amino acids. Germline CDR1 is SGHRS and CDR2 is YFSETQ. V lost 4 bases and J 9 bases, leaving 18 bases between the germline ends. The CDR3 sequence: CASSGGATVDTQYF. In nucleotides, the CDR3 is TGCGCCAGCAGCGGGGGGGCCACTGTCGACACGCAGTATTTT.

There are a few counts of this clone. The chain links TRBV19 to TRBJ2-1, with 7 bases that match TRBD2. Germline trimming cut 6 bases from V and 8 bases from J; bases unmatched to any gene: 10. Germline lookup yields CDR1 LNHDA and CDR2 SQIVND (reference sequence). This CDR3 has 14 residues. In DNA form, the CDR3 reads TGTGCCAGTAGGAGCGGCGGGAGCTCTGATGAGCAGTTCTTC. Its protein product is CASRSGGSSDEQFF.

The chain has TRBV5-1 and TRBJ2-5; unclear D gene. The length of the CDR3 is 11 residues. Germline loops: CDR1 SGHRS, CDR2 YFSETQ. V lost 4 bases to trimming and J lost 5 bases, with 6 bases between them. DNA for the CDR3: TGCGCCAGCAGCATTGCCGAGACCCAGTACTTC. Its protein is CASSIAETQYF.

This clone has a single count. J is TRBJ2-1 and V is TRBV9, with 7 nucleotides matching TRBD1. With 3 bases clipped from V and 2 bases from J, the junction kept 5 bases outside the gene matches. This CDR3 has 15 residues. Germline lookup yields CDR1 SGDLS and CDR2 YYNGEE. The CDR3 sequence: CASSDQGVAYNEQFF. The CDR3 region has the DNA TGTGCCAGCAGCGACCAGGGGGTCGCCTACAATGAGCAGTTCTTC. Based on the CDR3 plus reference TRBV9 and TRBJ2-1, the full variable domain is DSGVTQTPKHLITATGQRVTLRCSPRSGDLSVYWYQQSLDQGLQFLIQYYNGEERAKGNILERFSAQQFPDLHSELNLSSLELGDSALYFCASSDQGVAYNEQFFGPGTRLTVL.

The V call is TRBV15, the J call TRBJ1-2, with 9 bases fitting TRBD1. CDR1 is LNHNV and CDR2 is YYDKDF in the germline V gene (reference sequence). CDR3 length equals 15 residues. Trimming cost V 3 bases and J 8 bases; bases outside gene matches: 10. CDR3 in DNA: TGTGCCACCAGCAGTGCACTGGGACAGGGCCACGGCTACACCTTC. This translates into CATSSALGQGHGYTF.

CDR3 DNA: TGTGCCAGCAGTGAGCAGGGGGAATCCTACGAGCAGTACTTC. Translated: CASSEQGESYEQYF. The chain has TRBV2 and TRBJ2-7; 7 bases are a match to TRBD1. Trimming removed 3 bases from V and 1 base from J; junction bases left unmatched: 3. The germline V gene has CDR1 SNHLY and CDR2 FYNNEI. The CDR3 is 14 amino acids.

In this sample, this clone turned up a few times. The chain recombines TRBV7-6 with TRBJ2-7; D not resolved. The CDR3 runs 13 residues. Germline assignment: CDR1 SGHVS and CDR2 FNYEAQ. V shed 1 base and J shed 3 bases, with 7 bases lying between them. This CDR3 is CASSLGESYEQYF. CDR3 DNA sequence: TGTGCCAGCAGCTTAGGAGAAAGCTACGAGCAGTACTTC.

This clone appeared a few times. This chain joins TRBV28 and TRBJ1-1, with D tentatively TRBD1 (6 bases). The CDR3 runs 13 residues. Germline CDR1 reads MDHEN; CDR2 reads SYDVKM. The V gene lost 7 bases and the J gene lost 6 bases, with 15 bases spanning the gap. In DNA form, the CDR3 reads TGTGCCAGCAAGGGGGGGGACGGCTCTGAAGCTTTCTTT. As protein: CASKGGDGSEAFF.

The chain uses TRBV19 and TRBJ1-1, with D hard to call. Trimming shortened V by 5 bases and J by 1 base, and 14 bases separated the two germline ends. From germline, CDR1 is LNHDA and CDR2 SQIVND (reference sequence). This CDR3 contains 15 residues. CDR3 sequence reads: CASSFSAAGNTEAFF. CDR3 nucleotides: TGTGCCAGTAGTTTCTCGGCTGCAGGGAACACTGAAGCTTTCTTT.

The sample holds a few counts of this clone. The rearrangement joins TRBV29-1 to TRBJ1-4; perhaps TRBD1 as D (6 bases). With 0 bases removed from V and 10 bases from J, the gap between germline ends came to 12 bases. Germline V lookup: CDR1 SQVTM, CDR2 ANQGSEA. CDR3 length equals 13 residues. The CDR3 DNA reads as TGCAGCGTTGAAGATTCGGAACAGGGAAAACTGTTTTTT. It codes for CSVEDSEQGKLFF.

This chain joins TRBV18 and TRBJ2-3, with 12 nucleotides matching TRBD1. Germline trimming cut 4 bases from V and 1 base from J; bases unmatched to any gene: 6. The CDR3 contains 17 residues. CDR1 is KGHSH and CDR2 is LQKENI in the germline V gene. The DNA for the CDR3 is TGTGCCAGCTCACTATCCGGGACAGGGGGCGGCACAGATACGCAGTATTTT. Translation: CASSLSGTGGGTDTQYF.

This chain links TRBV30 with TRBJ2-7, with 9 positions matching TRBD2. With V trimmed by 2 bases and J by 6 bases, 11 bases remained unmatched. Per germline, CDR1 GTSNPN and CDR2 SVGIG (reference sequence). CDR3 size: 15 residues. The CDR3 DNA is TGTGCCTGGAGTTGGACGGGACTAGCTCCTTTCGAGCAGTACTTC. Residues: CAWSWTGLAPFEQYF.

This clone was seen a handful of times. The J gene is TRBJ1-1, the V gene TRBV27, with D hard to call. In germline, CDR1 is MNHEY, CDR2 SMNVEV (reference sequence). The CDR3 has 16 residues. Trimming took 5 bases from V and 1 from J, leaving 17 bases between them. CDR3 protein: CASSAPGGRSNTEAFF. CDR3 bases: TGTGCCAGCAGTGCCCCGGGTGGACGGTCGAACACTGAAGCTTTCTTT.

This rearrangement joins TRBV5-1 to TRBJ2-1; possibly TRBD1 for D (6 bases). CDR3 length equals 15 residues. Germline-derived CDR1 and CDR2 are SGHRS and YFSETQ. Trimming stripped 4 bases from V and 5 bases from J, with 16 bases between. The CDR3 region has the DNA TGCGCCAGCAGCCTACGACAGGATAACAACAATGAGCAGTTCTTC. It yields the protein CASSLRQDNNNEQFF.

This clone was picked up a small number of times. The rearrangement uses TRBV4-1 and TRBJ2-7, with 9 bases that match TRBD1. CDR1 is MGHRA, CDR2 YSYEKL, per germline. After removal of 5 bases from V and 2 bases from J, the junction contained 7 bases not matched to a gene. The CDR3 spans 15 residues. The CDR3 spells CASSIRTGVTYEQYF. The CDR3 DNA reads TGCGCCAGCAGCATTCGGACAGGGGTGACCTACGAGCAGTACTTC.

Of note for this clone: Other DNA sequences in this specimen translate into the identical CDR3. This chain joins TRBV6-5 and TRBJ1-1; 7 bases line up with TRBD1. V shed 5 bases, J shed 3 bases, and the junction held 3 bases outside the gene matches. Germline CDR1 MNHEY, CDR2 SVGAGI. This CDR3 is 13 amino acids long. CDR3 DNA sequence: TGTGCCAGCAGTAGAGACAGGGACACTGAAGCTTTCTTT. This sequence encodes CASSRDRDTEAFF.

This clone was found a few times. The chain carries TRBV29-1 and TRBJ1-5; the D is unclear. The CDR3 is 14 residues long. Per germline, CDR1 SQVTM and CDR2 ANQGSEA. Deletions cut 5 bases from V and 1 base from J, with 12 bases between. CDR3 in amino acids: CSVRPELSNQPQHF. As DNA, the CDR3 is TGCAGCGTTCGACCAGAATTGAGCAATCAGCCCCAGCATTTT.

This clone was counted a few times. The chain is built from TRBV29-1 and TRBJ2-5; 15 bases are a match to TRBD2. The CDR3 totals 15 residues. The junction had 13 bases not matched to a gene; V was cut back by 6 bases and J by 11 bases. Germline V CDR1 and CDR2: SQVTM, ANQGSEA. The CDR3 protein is CSVETGTSGRREQYF. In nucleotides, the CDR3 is TGCAGCGTGGAGACCGGGACTAGCGGGAGGAGGGAGCAGTACTTC.

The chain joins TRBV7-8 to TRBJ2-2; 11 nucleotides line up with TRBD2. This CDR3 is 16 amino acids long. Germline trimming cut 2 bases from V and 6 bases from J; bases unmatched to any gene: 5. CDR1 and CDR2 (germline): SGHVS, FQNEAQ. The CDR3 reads CASSLIAGGPAGELFF. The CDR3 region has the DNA TGTGCCAGCAGCTTAATAGCGGGGGGGCCCGCCGGGGAGCTGTTTTTT. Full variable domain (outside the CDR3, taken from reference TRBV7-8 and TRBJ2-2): GAGVSQSPRYKVAKRGQDVALRCDPISGHVSLFWYQQALGQGPEFLTYFQNEAQLDKSGLPSDRFFAERPEGSVSTLKIQRTQQEDSAVYLCASSLIAGGPAGELFFGEGSRLTVL.

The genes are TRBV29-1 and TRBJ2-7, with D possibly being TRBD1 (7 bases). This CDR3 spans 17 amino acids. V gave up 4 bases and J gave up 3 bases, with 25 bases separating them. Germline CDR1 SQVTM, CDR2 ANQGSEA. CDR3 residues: CSVGGAGGSGRIYEQYF. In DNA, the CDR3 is TGCAGCGTTGGCGGGGCAGGGGGTTCGGGGAGGATCTACGAGCAGTACTTC.

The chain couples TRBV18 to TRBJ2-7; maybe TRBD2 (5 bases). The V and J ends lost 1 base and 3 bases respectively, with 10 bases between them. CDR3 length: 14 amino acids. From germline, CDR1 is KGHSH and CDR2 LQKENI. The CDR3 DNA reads TGTGCCAGCTCACCACGAAGTAGCGACTACGAGCAGTACTTC. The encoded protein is CASSPRSSDYEQYF.

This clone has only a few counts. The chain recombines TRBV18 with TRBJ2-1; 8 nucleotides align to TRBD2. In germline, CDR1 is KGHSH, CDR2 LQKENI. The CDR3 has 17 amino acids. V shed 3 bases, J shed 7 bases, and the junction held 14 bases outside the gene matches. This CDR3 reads CASSPQAGLGGRNEQFF. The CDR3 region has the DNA TGTGCCAGCTCACCGCAAGCGGGGCTCGGCGGGAGGAATGAGCAGTTCTTC.

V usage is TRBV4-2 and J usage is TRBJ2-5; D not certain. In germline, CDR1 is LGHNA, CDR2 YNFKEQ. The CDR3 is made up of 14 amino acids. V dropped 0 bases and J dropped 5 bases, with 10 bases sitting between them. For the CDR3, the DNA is TGTGCCAGCAGCCAAGATCTCCGGCAGGAGACCCAGTACTTC. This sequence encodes CASSQDLRQETQYF.